This T cell receptor (beta chain) was sequenced for a study of blood T cell repertoires in COVID-19 (dated by TCRdb to 2018 to 2020). About the full investigation: Samples covering the acute and convalescent phases of COVID-19 were provided by collaborators in the United States, Italy and Spain. The prospective study material was composed of cDNA or gDNA derived from T cells, B-cell-depleted T cells, or PBMCs. Subjects who had been exposed to COVID-19, were actively infected with it, or had recovered from it provided the deeply sampled blood TCRbeta repertoires that made up the dataset. The repertoires were released in a freely available public database meant as a resource for research on the immune response to SARS-CoV-2. The samples were drawn from two sources: the first 160 participants of the ongoing ImmuneRACE study, and fewer than 1,500 subjects contributed by 6 global collaborators. The sample metadata nearly always contained a de-identified subject ID, COVID-19 status, age in years and sex. HLA class I and class II types, where available, came from metadata supplied by the sample provider rather than from assay-based typing.

One collaborating source in Seattle enrolled patients during active infection and followed them longitudinally through the course of disease. Each collaborating institution followed its own protocols to collect whole blood in K2EDTA tubes. For TCRbeta analysis, collaborator samples were shipped as frozen whole blood, as isolated PBMCs, or as DNA extracted from either sample type. TCRbeta CDR3 regions were amplified from genomic DNA by means of the immunoSEQ Assay, a bias-controlled multiplex PCR. From the authors' description of their analysis: Nucleated cell counts per sample were estimated from amplification of reference gene primers within the assay. Sequence reads were collapsed and filtered to measure the absolute abundance of every unique TCRbeta CDR3 rearrangement. Productive Simpson clonality was computed per sample as the square root of Simpson's diversity index over productive rearrangements. Drawn from immuneACCESS, this table holds only the in-frame rearrangements with V and J called that TCRdb kept. Clones are partly lost; checked studies trace under half to an unresolved V gene and leave the rest unexplained. The D gene and trimming were derived from the DNA, and the V and J assignments and clone size from that table. This sample lists approximately 440,000 clones; about 91% were detected once. The biggest ten clones account for around 13% of the sample.

V loses 5 bases at its end and J loses 4 bases; junction bases beyond the gene matches: 11. Reading the germline V gene gives CDR1 SGHVS and CDR2 FQNEAQ. Including cysteine and phenylalanine, the CDR3 has 16 amino acids. Only the CDR3 part of the read is kept: 48 bases, read in frame from the first base. Overall results and qualifications from the work: The quantity of clinical and demographic metadata differed by source and by participant and was supplied without curation.

A few counts support this clone. Which antigen it targets is not known. Base qualities are missing; no much larger clone stands one base away. Sample: peripheral blood. The sequence is built from TRBV7-8 and TRBJ2-1; the junction holds 7 bases that match TRBD1. The sequence came from a woman in her forties or fifties with COVID-19, enrolled during active disease. The CDR3 reads as follows: CASSVFSGTDYNEQFF. The nucleotide sequence is TGTGCCAGCAGCGTCTTTTCCGGGACAGATTACAATGAGCAGTTCTTC.